These 8 T cell receptor beta chains share one sample of origin, sequenced in a study of regulatory T cells in long-lasting Graves disease. As for time point: persistent/refractory GD, antithyroid drugs over 5 years with positive TRAb. Generation of the TCR library employed RNA extracted from PBMCs. CDR3-region Arm-PCR and iRepertoire HTBI primers produced the TCR beta libraries. TCRdb itself ran the multiplex PCR reads through MiXCR, one entry per CDR3 protein. This sample carries 310,000 or so distinct CDR3 sequences, about 20% of them seen once, and the ten largest clones take around 30%. The source was peripheral blood mononuclear cells (PBMCs), collected when the disease was refractory, from a patient treated with antithyroid drugs. The receptors were gathered from a female donor with Graves disease.

The chain carries TRBV5-6 and TRBJ2-7; D could derive from TRBD1 or TRBD2 (5 bases each). Germline lookup yields CDR1 SGHDT and CDR2 YYEEEE. The CDR3 is made up of 16 amino acids. Deletions cut 3 bases from V and 1 base from J, with 17 bases between. In DNA, the CDR3 is TGTGCCAGCAGCTCTCCTGTCCCGGGACGGTCCTACGAGCAGTACTTC. This translates into CASSSPVPGRSYEQYF.

This clonotype has more than one count but fewer than ten. This sequence joins TRBV20-1 and TRBJ2-7; 12 nucleotides match TRBD2. J lost 7 bases, V lost 4 bases, and 8 bases had no gene match. Germline CDR1 is DFQATT and CDR2 is SNEGSKA (reference sequence). CDR3 size: 14 residues. CDR3 amino acids: CSAKTSGGGGEQYF. For the CDR3, the DNA is TGCAGTGCTAAGACTAGCGGGGGTGGTGGGGAGCAGTACTTC.

This clonotype was counted only a few times. The chain links TRBV4-3 to TRBJ2-5; 10 bases match TRBD2. This CDR3 spans 16 amino acids. Germline V gene data show CDR1 as LGHNA and CDR2 as YSLEER. J was trimmed by 3 bases and V by 0 bases; bases with no gene match: 4. CDR3 sequence reads: CASSQDIAGGKETQYF. For the CDR3, the DNA is TGCGCCAGCAGCCAAGATATAGCGGGGGGAAAAGAGACCCAGTACTTC.

This clonotype was observed at least ten times. CDR3: CASSPFGGFRDEQYF. The CDR3 coding sequence is TGTGCCAGCAGCCCCTTTGGCGGCTTTCGGGACGAGCAGTACTTC. V is TRBV16 and J is TRBJ2-7; D remains unclear. The CDR3 sequence is 15 residues long. Germline CDR1 KGHSY, CDR2 FQNENV. V lost 4 bases, J lost 5 bases, and 18 bases lay in between.

This clonotype was found many times. The chain employs TRBV6-1 and TRBJ2-7, with 11 bases aligning to TRBD2. V was clipped by 5 bases and J by 6 bases; unmatched bases: 6. Germline V gene data show CDR1 as MNHNS and CDR2 as SASEGT. This CDR3 has 14 amino acids. The CDR3 coding sequence is TGTGCCAGCAGTATAACTAGCGGGAGTATCGAGCAGTACTTC. Residues: CASSITSGSIEQYF.

V usage is TRBV27 and J usage is TRBJ1-5, with D tentatively TRBD1 (5 bases). V was trimmed by 6 bases and J by 3 bases, leaving 9 bases between them. Germline V gene sequence: CDR1 MNHEY, CDR2 SMNVEV (reference sequence). The CDR3 contains 13 residues. The CDR3, as DNA: TGTGCCAGCAGCCGGGACGCCAATCAGCCCCAGCATTTT. Translating gives CASSRDANQPQHF.

This clonotype was seen many times. The chain couples TRBV12-3 or TRBV12-4 to TRBJ2-7, with 7 bases that match TRBD2. The V and J ends lost 3 bases and 6 bases, in that order; junction bases with no gene match: 2. The CDR3 runs to 12 residues. CDR3 DNA sequence: TGTGCCAGCAGTTTCGGGGGGATCGAGCAGTACTTC. Residues: CASSFGGIEQYF.

This clonotype was counted many times. The chain joins TRBV28 to TRBJ2-7; TRBD2 might be the D (7 bases). The germline CDR1 and CDR2 sequences are MDHEN and SYDVKM. V lost 3 bases, J lost 4 bases, and 13 bases lay in between. CDR3 length: 14 residues. In nucleotides, the CDR3 is TGTGCCAGCAGTTTCGGGGGGCGTCGGTACGAGCAGTACTTC. Protein: CASSFGGRRYEQYF.